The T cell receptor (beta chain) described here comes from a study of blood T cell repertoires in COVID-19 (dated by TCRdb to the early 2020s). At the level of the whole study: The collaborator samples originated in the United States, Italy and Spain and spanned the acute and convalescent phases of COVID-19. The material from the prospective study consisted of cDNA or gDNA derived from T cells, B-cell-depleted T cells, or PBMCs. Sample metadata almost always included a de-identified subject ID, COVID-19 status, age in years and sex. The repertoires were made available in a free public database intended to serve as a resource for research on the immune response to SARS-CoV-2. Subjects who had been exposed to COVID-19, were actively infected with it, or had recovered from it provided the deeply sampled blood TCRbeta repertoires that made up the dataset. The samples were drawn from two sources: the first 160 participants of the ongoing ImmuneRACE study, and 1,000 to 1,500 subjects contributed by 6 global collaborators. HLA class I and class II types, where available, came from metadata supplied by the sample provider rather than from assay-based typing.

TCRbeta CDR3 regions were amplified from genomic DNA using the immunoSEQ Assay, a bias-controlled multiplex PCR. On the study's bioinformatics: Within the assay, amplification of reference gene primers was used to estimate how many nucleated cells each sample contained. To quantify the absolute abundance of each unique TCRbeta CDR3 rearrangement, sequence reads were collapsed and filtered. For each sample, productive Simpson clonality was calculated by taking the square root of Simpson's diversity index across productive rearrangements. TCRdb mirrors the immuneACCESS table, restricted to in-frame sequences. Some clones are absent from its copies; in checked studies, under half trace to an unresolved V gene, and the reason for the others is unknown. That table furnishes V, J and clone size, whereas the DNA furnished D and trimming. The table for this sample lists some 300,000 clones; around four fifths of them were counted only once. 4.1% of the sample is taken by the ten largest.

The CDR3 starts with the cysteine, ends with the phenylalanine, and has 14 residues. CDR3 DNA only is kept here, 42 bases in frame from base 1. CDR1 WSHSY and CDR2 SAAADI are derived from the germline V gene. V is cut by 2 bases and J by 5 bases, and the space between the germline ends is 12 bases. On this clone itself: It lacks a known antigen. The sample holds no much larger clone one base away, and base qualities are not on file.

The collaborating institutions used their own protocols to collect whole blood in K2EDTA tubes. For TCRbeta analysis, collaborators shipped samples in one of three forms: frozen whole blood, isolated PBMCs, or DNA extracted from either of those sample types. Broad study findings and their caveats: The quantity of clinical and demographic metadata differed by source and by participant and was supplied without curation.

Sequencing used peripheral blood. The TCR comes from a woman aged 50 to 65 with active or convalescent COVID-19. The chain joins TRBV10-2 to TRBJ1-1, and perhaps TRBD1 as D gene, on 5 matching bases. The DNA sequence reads TGCGCCAGCAGTGAGATCGGGGGTGGTACTGAAGCTTTCTTT. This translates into CASSEIGGGTEAFF.